A selection of T cell receptor beta chains follows, all from one sample in a study of a mutant IDH1 vaccine in newly diagnosed glioma. Only in-frame clones appear in the TCRdb table, and some are missing; sequencing was by immunoSEQ multiplex PCR. Of around 60,000 clones listed, around 84% are singletons. Their recognized antigens are unknown. The sample consisted of PBMCs, taken from a glioma patient whose treatment included an IDH1 peptide vaccine. Source of these receptors: a woman aged 45-60 years with glioma. CDR3s include the opening cysteine and the closing phenylalanine or tryptophan.

TRBV5-1	13	CASSLPTNEKLFF
TRBV11-2	14	CASSFQGYNNGYTF
TRBV7-9	15	CASSLDLTGSNGYTF
TRBV5-6	13	CASSLERLEDAFF
TRBV5-6	16	CASSPMKGSSGNTIYF
TRBV5-1	16	CASSLGLGANNEKLFF
TRBV5-4	15	CASSLEQGLNTEAFF
TRBV4-2	21	CASSQRGRTTDNIYSNQPQHF
TRBV5-1	12	CASSIDRNEQFF
TRBV6-5	15	CASSYSAGTNNEQFF
TRBV9	14	CASSVVSRGDGYTF
TRBV9	14	CASSVTSGYNEQFF
TRBV5-1	16	CASSLDFGTGGNTQYF
TRBV6-6	14	CASSPTGGSDTQYF
TRBV6-5	16	CASSYSSDRGPGELFF
TRBV11-2	16	CASSRPGQNSGNTIYF
TRBV5-6	15	CASSIGLAGLYEQYF
TRBV9	15	CASSVVTAPEDGYTF
TRBV7-2	15	CASSFWTSGGYEQYF
TRBV6-9	17	CASSYWGTAQGKNIQYF
TRBV7-8	13	CASSLDTNTEAFF
TRBV7-2	15	CASTKGAGSTGELFF
TRBV5-4	15	CASNPGGTGDEKLFF
TRBV9	21	CASSVRPGTGGSSAQDEKLFF
TRBV5-5	17	CASSYGDRDEINQPQHF
TRBV14	15	CASSQVRGPNEKLFF
TRBV6-5	14	CASSRGGWNTEAFF
TRBV11-2	15	CASSLVAGGQETQYF
TRBV28	15	CASSLGTGSQETQYF
TRBV6-5	13	CASSLHENTEAFF
TRBV6-4	12	CASSDNTGELFF
TRBV6-5	11	CASTLNTEAFF
TRBV6-5	15	CASSLRGDGNTEAFF
TRBV5-6	12	CASSLSPIGYTF
TRBV27	15	CASSSQGAGANVLTF
TRBV5-4	13	CASSGAGSYEQYF
TRBV29-1	12	CSVGGGVDGYTF